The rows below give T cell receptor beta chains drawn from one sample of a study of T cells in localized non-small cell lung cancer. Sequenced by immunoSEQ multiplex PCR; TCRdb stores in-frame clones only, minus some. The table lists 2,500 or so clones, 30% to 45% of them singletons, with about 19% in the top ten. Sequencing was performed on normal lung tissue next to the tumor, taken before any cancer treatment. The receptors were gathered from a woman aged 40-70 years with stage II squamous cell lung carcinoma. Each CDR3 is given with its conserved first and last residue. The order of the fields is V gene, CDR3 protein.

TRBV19	CVSSHIQGGGSYEQYF
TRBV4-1	CASSQDRYSTDTQYF
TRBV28	CASSPTGLAGLDTQYF
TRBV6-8	CASSYGGSGGSEKLFF
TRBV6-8	CASSWTVANTGELFF
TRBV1	CASSQEEAGRGNEQFF
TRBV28	CASSFIVWEQSGANVLTF
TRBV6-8	CASSDRATNEKLFF
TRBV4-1	CASSQGDRAYGYTF
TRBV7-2	CASSPTGNVEAFF
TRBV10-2	CASTQEYPYEQYF
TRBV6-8	CASRPTGYATGELFF
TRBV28	CASSLWNSGGASYNEQFF
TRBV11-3	CASSFSIGRSYNEQFF
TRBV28	CASSPGHAYRQQGPRQYF
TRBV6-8	CASKGGLGNTEAFF
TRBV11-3	CASSPLDSGNTIYF
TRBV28	CASTTGFPYEQYF
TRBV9	CASSVSVMNTEAFF
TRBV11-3	CASSLRRGGRQPQHF
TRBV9	CASNPSGSSYNEQFF
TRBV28	CASREGLNTGELFF
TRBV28	CASSTWAGAAPGTQYF
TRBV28	CASSAAPGQGYNEQFF
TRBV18	CASSPTIGQGEEKLFF
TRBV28	CASSLIRGTLRPFF
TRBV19	CASSLPGQGKRETQYF
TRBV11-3	CASSQQGFSNQPQHF
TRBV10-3	CATRDRSSNQPQHF
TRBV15	CATSRDLIGQQETQYF
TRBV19	CASGASASYEQYF
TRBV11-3	CASSLGGANEKLFF
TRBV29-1	CSVRRGQETTEAFF
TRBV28	CASSFRPGKLFF
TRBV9	CASSIRESTDTQYF
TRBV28	CASSLISGTSGVSSNEQFF
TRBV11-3	CASSLVRSGGGQETQYF
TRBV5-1	CASSLNPENNEQFF
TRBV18	CASSPSLNQPQHF
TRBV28	CASSSPQAKGYGYTF
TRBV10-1	CASRRGWGGRSTSAGTYNEQFF
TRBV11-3	CASAAGVVWNEQFF
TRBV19	CASSASSGSYEQYF
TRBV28	CASRRQDLNTEAFF
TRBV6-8	CASSPDGNQPQHF
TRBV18	CASPRANTGELFF
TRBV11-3	CASSLTTGSYNEQFF
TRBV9	CASTQSTDTQYF
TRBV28	CASSQSGDNTDTQYF
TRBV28	CASSSQLAEKLFF
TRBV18	CASSLDVNTEAFF
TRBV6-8	CASSYRPGPDTQYF
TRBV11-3	CASSLGSRGQNIQYF
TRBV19	CASSFRADTQYF
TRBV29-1	CSVRLEDTEAFF
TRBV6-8	CASRLREGSPLHF
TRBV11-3	CASSTTSGSFDEQFF
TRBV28	CASTFGGGNIAKNIQYF
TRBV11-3	CASSLDSGVGQPQHF